This T cell receptor beta chain was captured in a study of T cell responses to AZD1222 COVID-19 vaccine. Study-wide results and limits: Sampling captured repertoires only after the peak T cell response. Just a handful of people given AZD1222 tested seropositive at baseline.

Data came from immunoSEQ multiplex PCR; TCRdb stores just in-frame clones and leaves some out. The data hold under 95,000 clones, with almost 90% observed a single time. Germline V gene sequence: CDR1 SGHRS, CDR2 YFSETQ. The CDR3 runs to 15 residues. Deletions cut 0 bases from V and 0 bases from J, with 9 bases between. This clone was picked up one time. Antigen unknown. Second-dose timings of about 4 or about 12 weeks were pooled. The sequence derives from an adult who received the AZD1222 COVID-19 vaccine. Material: peripheral blood, obtained 28 days after the second AZD1222 dose. The V gene is TRBV5-1, the J gene TRBJ1-1; the D is unclear. CDR3 nucleotide sequence: TGCGCCAGCAGCTTGGCCCCGGGGATGAACACTGAAGCTTTCTTT. Protein: CASSLAPGMNTEAFF.